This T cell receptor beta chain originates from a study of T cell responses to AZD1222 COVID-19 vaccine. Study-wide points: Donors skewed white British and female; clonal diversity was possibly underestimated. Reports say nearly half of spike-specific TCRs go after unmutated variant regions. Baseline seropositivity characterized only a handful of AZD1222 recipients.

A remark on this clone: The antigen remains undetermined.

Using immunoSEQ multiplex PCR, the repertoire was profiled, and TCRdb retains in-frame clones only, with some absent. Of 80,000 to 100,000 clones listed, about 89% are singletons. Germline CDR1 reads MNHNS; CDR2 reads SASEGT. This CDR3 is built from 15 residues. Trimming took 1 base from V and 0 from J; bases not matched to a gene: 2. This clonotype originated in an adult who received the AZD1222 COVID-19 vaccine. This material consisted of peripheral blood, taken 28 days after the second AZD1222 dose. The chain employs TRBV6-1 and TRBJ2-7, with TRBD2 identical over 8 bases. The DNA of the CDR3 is TGTGCCAGCAGTGAAGAAGGGACTAGCTCCTACGAGCAGTACTTC. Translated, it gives CASSEEGTSSYEQYF.